This T cell receptor (beta chain) was recorded in a study of cytomegalovirus exposure and HLA in healthy donors. Broader study findings: It was assumed in the presence/absence analyses that sequencing depth was roughly uniform across donors.

Germline V gives CDR1 SNHLY, CDR2 FYNNEI. CDR3 size: 15 residues. The V and J ends lost 4 bases and 3 bases, in that order; junction bases with no gene match: 6. Primers for the PCR totalled 60 Vbeta and 13 Jbeta. The method was immunoSEQ multiplex PCR; TCRdb's version includes in-frame clones alone and lacks a portion of them. The table shows some 200,000 clones, with less than 85% occurring only once. For this clone: What it recognizes is unknown.

The sequence derives from a girl aged 2 to 9 in good health and CMV-seronegative. The chain carries TRBV2 and TRBJ2-3; 8 bases fit TRBD2. The sequencing input was PBMCs. The CDR3 spells CASSVGGAGTDTQYF. DNA for the CDR3: TGTGCCAGCAGTGTCGGGGGGGCAGGGACAGATACGCAGTATTTT.